Below, 29 T cell receptor beta chains from the same sample are listed, as sequenced in a study of blood T cell repertoires in COVID-19. Sequencing was performed with immunoSEQ multiplex PCR; in TCRdb, only in-frame clones are kept and a portion is missing. This sample has 40,000 to 50,000 clones, with 75% to 80% found just once. Sequencing used peripheral blood. Every receptor here comes from a man aged 65 to 85 with active or convalescent COVID-19.

This chain uses TRBV7-9 with TRBJ1-5; a weak D match, TRBD1 (6 bases). Germline V gene sequence: CDR1 SEHNR, CDR2 FQNEAQ (reference sequence). Trimming cost V 7 bases and J 3 bases, with 13 bases left between them. The length of the CDR3 is 14 residues. CDR3 amino acids: CASTVGQSNQPQHF. The CDR3 DNA sequence: TGTGCCAGCACCGTTGGACAGTCCAATCAGCCCCAGCATTTT.

The V and J genes are TRBV21-1 and TRBJ1-1. TRBV21-1 is termed a pseudogene. The CDR3 is made up of 10 amino acids. CDR3 amino acids: CASSTLEAFF. The CDR3 coding sequence is TGTGCCAGCAGCACGTTGGAAGCTTTCTTT.

V usage is TRBV5-6 and J usage is TRBJ2-1; TRBD2 agrees at 13 bases. V shed 6 bases and J 10 bases; nucleotides not matched to a gene: 10. The CDR3 covers 15 residues. Germline-derived CDR1 and CDR2 are SGHDT and YYEEEE. CDR3 DNA: TGTGCCAGCATCGACTATGGACTAGCGGGGGAAGAGCAGTTCTTC. It is translated as CASIDYGLAGEEQFF.

This clone was found once. The chain recombines TRBV10-3 with TRBJ1-3; 8 nucleotides align to TRBD1. Germline CDR1 is ENHRY and CDR2 is SYGVKD. The V segment lost 5 bases and the J segment 0 bases; nucleotides outside the gene matches: 6. CDR3 length equals 16 residues. DNA for the CDR3: TGTGCCATCAGTTCGGACAGGGCCAGCTCTGGAAACACCATATATTTT. This codes for CAISSDRASSGNTIYF.

Here the CDR3 DNA reads TGTGCCAGCAGCCAAGGGGGGGAGTTACGATCACCCCTCCACTTT. Amino acid sequence: CASSQGGELRSPLHF. The V and J genes are TRBV3-1 (or the pseudogene TRBV3-2) and TRBJ1-6; tentatively, D is TRBD1 (5 bases). The ends were cut back, 1 base at V and 10 bases at J, with 14 bases in the middle. The CDR3 spans 15 residues. Germline CDR1 reads LGHDT; CDR2 reads YNNKEL (reference sequence).

The rearrangement links TRBV19 to TRBJ1-4; a possible D gene is TRBD1 (6 bases). V lost 6 bases, J lost 0 bases, and 8 bases lay in between. CDR1 LNHDA and CDR2 SQIVND come from the germline V gene (reference sequence). The CDR3 has 14 amino acids. The CDR3 loop reads CASRGGATNEKLFF. The CDR3 region has the DNA TGTGCCAGTAGAGGGGGAGCAACTAATGAAAAACTGTTTTTT.

This clone was seen only a few times. The rearrangement links TRBV6-5 to TRBJ1-2, with 9 bases fitting TRBD1. Germline V gene sequence: CDR1 MNHEY, CDR2 SVGAGI. This CDR3 has 15 residues. V was clipped by 5 bases and J by 4 bases; unmatched bases: 8. CDR3 nucleotides: TGTGCCAGCAGTAAAAGGGGGACAGGGATCTATGGCTACACCTTC. It encodes CASSKRGTGIYGYTF.

This clone was detected a few times. The genes are TRBV30 and TRBJ2-2; 7 bases map to TRBD2. This CDR3 contains 15 residues. CDR1 GTSNPN and CDR2 SVGIG come from the germline V gene (reference sequence). With V trimmed by 2 bases and J by 4 bases, 7 bases remained unmatched. The chain's CDR3 is CAWSMLGGLTGELFF. For the CDR3, the DNA is TGTGCCTGGAGTATGCTGGGAGGGCTCACCGGGGAGCTGTTTTTT.

The V and J genes are TRBV7-9 and TRBJ2-1; 8 positions agree with TRBD1. V gave up 3 bases and J gave up 7 bases; unmatched junction bases: 8. The CDR3 sequence is 15 residues long. In germline, CDR1 is SEHNR, CDR2 FQNEAQ (reference sequence). The CDR3 region has the DNA TGTGCCAGCAGCTTTGCCGGGACAGGTGGGAATGAGCAGTTCTTC. Translated, it gives CASSFAGTGGNEQFF. The full variable domain, rest sourced from reference TRBV7-9 and TRBJ2-1, is DTGVSQNPRHKITKRGQNVTFRCDPISEHNRLYWYRQTLGQGPEFLTYFQNEAQLEKSRLLSDRFSAERPKGSFSTLEIQRTEQGDSAMYLCASSFAGTGGNEQFFGPGTRLTVL.

This clone has only a few counts. V gene TRBV6-1 combines with J gene TRBJ2-1; weak D call: TRBD1 (6 bases). V lost 3 bases to trimming and J lost 8 bases, with 14 bases between them. This CDR3 is built from 14 residues. Germline-derived CDR1 and CDR2 are MNHNS and SASEGT. The CDR3 bases are TGTGCCAGCAGTGAGGGGGCCGGTGTCTATGAGCAGTTCTTC. Translation: CASSEGAGVYEQFF.

V and J are TRBV4-2 and TRBJ1-1; D perhaps matches TRBD1 (6 bases). V was clipped by 4 bases and J by 1 base, with 10 bases between them. Per germline, CDR1 LGHNA and CDR2 YNFKEQ. This CDR3 comprises 14 residues. CDR3 bases: TGTGCCAGCAGCCTGACAGGTGAGAACACTGAAGCTTTCTTT. Its translation is CASSLTGENTEAFF.

The V and J genes are TRBV4-1 and TRBJ1-4; TRBD1 matches at 7 bases. CDR3 length: 17 amino acids. The V gene end was trimmed by 3 bases and the J gene end by 7 bases; junction bases not matched to a gene: 14. CDR1 MGHRA and CDR2 YSYEKL come from the germline V gene. The CDR3 region is CASSQTASDRVGEKLFF. The CDR3 coding sequence is TGCGCCAGCAGCCAGACGGCCTCCGACAGGGTGGGTGAAAAACTGTTTTTT.

This clone was counted only a few times. The V and J genes are TRBV3-1 (or the pseudogene TRBV3-2) and TRBJ1-3, with 8 bases that match TRBD1. Germline V gene lookup returns CDR1 LGHDT and CDR2 YNNKEL (reference sequence). Germline trimming cut 5 bases from V and 4 bases from J; bases unmatched to any gene: 7. This CDR3 region has 15 residues. CDR3 residues: CASSSTGGAGNTIYF. The CDR3 DNA is TGTGCCAGCAGCTCTACAGGGGGGGCCGGAAACACCATATATTTT.

The chain links TRBV6-6 to TRBJ2-2, with D perhaps TRBD1 (6 bases). CDR3 length equals 14 residues. Trimming left V 6 bases short and J 8 bases short, with 16 bases between. Per germline, CDR1 MNHNY and CDR2 SVGAGI (reference sequence). Here the CDR3 DNA reads TGTGCCAGCAGGCCGCAGGGGCTATTAGGGGAGCTGTTTTTT. It is translated as CASRPQGLLGELFF.

This clone was seen a single time. V usage is TRBV5-1 and J usage is TRBJ2-5; D is ambiguous. Germline-derived CDR1 and CDR2 are SGHRS and YFSETQ. V was cut by 1 base and J by 2 bases, with 15 bases left in between. The CDR3 consists of 16 residues. CDR3: CASSLMTNSPQETQYF. The CDR3 bases are TGCGCCAGCAGCTTGATGACGAACAGCCCTCAAGAGACCCAGTACTTC.

The chain is built from TRBV4-2 and TRBJ1-6; TRBD1 matches 8 bases. The CDR3 extends over 16 amino acids. CDR1 and CDR2 from the germline V gene are LGHNA and YNFKEQ. Losses at the gene ends were 4 bases for V and 9 bases for J; bases not matched to a gene: 11. CDR3: CASSRASGTGGSPLHF. The CDR3 nucleotides read TGTGCCAGCAGCCGAGCATCCGGGACAGGCGGTTCACCCCTCCACTTT.

The rearrangement links TRBV10-3 to TRBJ1-1; D gene unclear. CDR3 size: 14 residues. Per germline, CDR1 ENHRY and CDR2 SYGVKD. Trimming left V 3 bases short and J 1 base short, with 9 bases between. CDR3 coding DNA: TGTGCCATCAGTGAATCTACTGGGAACACTGAAGCTTTCTTT. As protein: CAISESTGNTEAFF.

This clone was observed a single time. Possible read error: a much larger clone is one base away. Other DNA sequences in this specimen translate into the identical CDR3. The chain links TRBV7-2 to TRBJ1-5; unclear D gene. Deletions cut 1 base from V and 4 bases from J, with 5 bases between. CDR1 is SGHTA, CDR2 FQGNSA, per germline. There are 13 residues in the CDR3. DNA of the CDR3: TGTGCCAGCAGCTTAGGGCCGAATCAGCCCCAGCATTTT. It is translated as CASSLGPNQPQHF.

This chain connects TRBV19 to TRBJ1-2; 11 bases align to TRBD1. V was pared by 6 bases and J by 4 bases, with 13 bases of the junction left unmatched. Germline-derived CDR1 and CDR2 are LNHDA and SQIVND (reference sequence). The CDR3 totals 17 residues. CDR3 nucleotides: TGTGCCAGTAGCCGCCAGGGACAGGGGGGATCGGGCTATGGCTACACCTTC. Translated: CASSRQGQGGSGYGYTF.

This clone appeared once. The chain is built from TRBV28 and TRBJ1-5; TRBD1 matches at 7 bases. Looked up from germline, CDR1 is MDHEN and CDR2 is SYDVKM. The CDR3 sequence is 18 residues long. J gave up 2 bases and V 3 bases, and 13 bases lay outside the gene matches. CDR3 region: CASSLFPLSTGRNQPQHF. CDR3 DNA sequence: TGTGCCAGCAGTTTGTTTCCCCTCTCGACAGGGCGCAATCAGCCCCAGCATTTT.

This sequence joins TRBV9 and TRBJ1-3; D ambiguous. Trimming took off 3 bases at V and 0 bases at J, with 7 bases between the two ends. Per the germline V gene, CDR1 is SGDLS and CDR2 is YYNGEE. This CDR3 has 14 residues. The CDR3 protein is CASSGQFSGNTIYF. CDR3 DNA: TGTGCCAGCAGCGGTCAGTTCTCTGGAAACACCATATATTTT.

The rearrangement joins TRBV2 to TRBJ1-2; 10 bases line up with TRBD1. J lost 7 bases, V lost 5 bases, and 13 bases had no gene match. Germline CDR1 and CDR2: SNHLY and FYNNEI. The CDR3 spans 16 residues. The CDR3 loop is CASSNIRDRGSVGYTF. The CDR3 coding sequence is TGTGCCAGCAGTAACATCCGGGACAGGGGTTCGGTTGGCTACACCTTC. The full variable domain, its missing parts supplied by reference TRBV2 and TRBJ1-2, is EPEVTQTPSHQVTQMGQEVILRCVPISNHLYFYWYRQILGQKVEFLVSFYNNEISEKSEIFDDQFSVERPDGSNFTLKIRSTKLEDSAMYFCASSNIRDRGSVGYTFGSGTRLTVV.

This clone was found a few times. V gene TRBV6-1 combines with J gene TRBJ2-7, with TRBD1 matching over 9 bases. The CDR3 sequence is 14 residues long. V shed 3 bases and J 6 bases; nucleotides not matched to a gene: 6. From germline, CDR1 is MNHNS and CDR2 SASEGT. The CDR3 DNA follows: TGTGCCAGCAGTGAGGGACAGGGATCCCGCGAGCAGTACTTC. Translation: CASSEGQGSREQYF.

This clone was detected only a few times. The rearrangement links TRBV6-5 to TRBJ1-1; the match to TRBD1 covers 9 bases. The CDR3 has 14 residues. Looked up from germline, CDR1 is MNHEY and CDR2 is SVGAGI. The trim removed 6 bases at V and 3 bases at J, leaving 5 bases unmatched. The CDR3 spells CASRQGASDTEAFF. The CDR3 DNA reads as TGTGCCAGCAGACAGGGGGCTTCGGACACTGAAGCTTTCTTT.

This chain links TRBV2 with TRBJ1-5, with 9 bases identical to TRBD1. The junction had 7 bases not matched to a gene; V was cut back by 6 bases and J by 7 bases. CDR1 SNHLY and CDR2 FYNNEI come from the germline V gene. This CDR3 has 14 residues. CDR3 residues: CASSDDRGGQPQHF. DNA for the CDR3: TGTGCCAGCAGCGATGACAGGGGGGGACAGCCCCAGCATTTT.

The chain uses TRBV5-6 and TRBJ1-2, with 7 bases aligning to TRBD1. There are 11 residues in the CDR3. V shed 8 bases and J 5 bases; nucleotides not matched to a gene: 3. Per the germline V gene, CDR1 is SGHDT and CDR2 is YYEEEE. The CDR3 bases are TGTGCCAGTCGGGACAGTTATGGCTACACCTTC. Its protein product is CASRDSYGYTF. The full variable domain, completed using reference TRBV5-6 and TRBJ1-2, is DAGVTQSPTHLIKTRGQQVTLRCSPKSGHDTVSWYQQALGQGPQFIFQYYEEEERQRGNFPDRFSGHQFPNYSSELNVNALLLGDSALYLCASRDSYGYTFGSGTRLTVV.

This chain links TRBV5-4 with TRBJ2-3; 7 bases are shared with TRBD1. V dropped 4 bases and J dropped 5; count of bases not matched to a gene: 10. The germline CDR1 and CDR2 sequences are SGHNT and YYREEE (reference sequence). The CDR3 contains 15 residues. The chain's CDR3 is CASSPGQGVKDTQYF. The DNA of the CDR3 is TGTGCCAGCAGCCCCGGGCAGGGGGTGAAAGATACGCAGTATTTT.

A single count supports this clone. The chain employs TRBV28 and TRBJ1-4, with TRBD1 identical over 9 bases. Germline values: CDR1 MDHEN, CDR2 SYDVKM. CDR3 size: 14 residues. Trimming at V came to 4 bases and at J to 8 bases, leaving 5 bases not matched to a gene. DNA for the CDR3: TGTGCCAGCAGTTCGGGACAGGGAAGAGAAAAACTGTTTTTT. It is translated as CASSSGQGREKLFF.

This chain uses TRBV5-1 with TRBJ2-5; TRBD1 matches 8 bases. There are 14 residues in the CDR3. V gave up 4 bases and J gave up 5 bases; unmatched junction bases: 7. Germline V CDR1 and CDR2: SGHRS, YFSETQ. DNA for the CDR3: TGCGCCAGCAGCGAACCCCAGGGGGCCGAGACCCAGTACTTC. Its translation: CASSEPQGAETQYF.